The sample holds a few counts of the clone carrying this TCR beta chain. What it recognizes is unknown. Trimming removed 7 bases from V and 6 bases from J, with 13 bases in between. The germline CDR1 and CDR2 sequences are SNHLY and FYNNEI. This CDR3 has 13 amino acids. This specimen comes from a study of T cells in localized non-small cell lung cancer. General study findings and limits: Adjacent uninvolved lung had the highest clonality, suggesting focused antigen responses. There were a median roughly 60 of the top 100 tumor clones appearing in adjacent lung.

The method was immunoSEQ multiplex PCR; TCRdb's version includes in-frame clones alone and lacks a portion of them. The table has approximately 21,000 clones, about 89% seen once; the top ten hold about 14%. The sequencing here drew on peripheral blood, taken before any cancer treatment. The rearrangement joins TRBV2 to TRBJ2-1; D uncertain. The TCR sequence derives from a male donor at least 60 years old with stage I lung adenocarcinoma. Here the CDR3 reads CASMDPWGNEQFF. As DNA, the CDR3 is TGTGCCAGCATGGATCCGTGGGGCAATGAGCAGTTCTTC.